This entry concerns a single TCR beta chain. Its antigen is undetermined. The sample originates from a study of T cells in Graves' hyperthyroidism and ophthalmopathy. Study details: The authors collected peripheral blood at initial diagnosis, before any treatment.

The CDR3 spans 14 residues. V dropped 3 bases and J dropped 4 bases, with 12 bases sitting between them. Germline assignment: CDR1 KGHSH and CDR2 LQKENI. The investigators amplified TCR beta CDR3 regions from RNA transcripts. First-round RT-PCR targeting the TCR CDR3 was performed with the HTBI primer set. TCRdb re-called the multiplex PCR reads through MiXCR, storing one row per CDR3 protein. Of about 560,000 distinct CDR3 sequences listed, around 17% are singletons. Uncontrolled infection, other autoimmune disease, pregnancy or lactation barred patients from enrollment. The PBMCs were sourced from fresh peripheral blood (around 9.9 ml). Study results and limitations: Stable hyperthyroidism and ophthalmopathy were separated using 13 V-J signatures.

The source material was blood. The TCR originated in a woman younger than 30 with Graves' hyperthyroidism. The chain combines TRBV18 with TRBJ1-1; D possibly corresponds to TRBD1 (5 bases). The CDR3 sequence: CASSPRAGGTEAFF. As DNA, the CDR3 is TGTGCCAGCTCACCGAGAGCTGGGGGCACTGAAGCTTTCTTT.